Sequencing of this TCR beta chain was carried out in a study of metastatic and nonmetastatic thyroid tumors. On the study more broadly: Repertoires were compared across blood and tumor or nodule tissue from malignant and benign thyroid patients.

TCRdb re-called the PCR reads through MiXCR. The sample has 15,000 to 20,000 clones, about 33% seen once; the top ten hold around 20%. By share of the sample, this clone is medium-sized. Prior to thyroid surgery, none of the patients had received any treatment. Trimming removed 1 base from V and 4 bases from J; junction bases left unmatched: 4. CDR3 size: 15 residues. Per germline, CDR1 LNHNV and CDR2 YYDKDF (reference sequence). This chain joins TRBV15 and TRBJ2-3; 8 bases are shared with TRBD2. This sequence originates from a female donor with papillary thyroid cancer or a benign thyroid nodule (not recorded which). Some clones in this sample may be carry-over from other donors' samples. Sequenced input: adjacent normal tissue. CDR3 DNA: TGTGCCACCAGCAGAGGGGGACTAGACTCAGATACGCAGTATTTT. Translating gives CATSRGGLDSDTQYF.